This T cell receptor beta chain is from a study of shared clonotypes between healthy human individuals. The wider study: In total, the donors were a couple of women and a few men aged 18 to 49. Study results and limitations: The generation probabilities recorded for non-shared clonotypes fell below those of clonotypes shared by all four donors. Expectations were that clonotype sharing among donors would be affected by sequencing depth.

With respect to this clone: Its cognate antigen is unknown.

Measured with immunoSEQ multiplex PCR; TCRdb has only the in-frame clones, and not every one. This sample has some 2 million clones, with approximately 94% found just once. CD45RO-negative cells were positively selected for CCR7, leaving out terminally differentiated effector memory CD45RA+ cells. Germline lookup yields CDR1 SGDLS and CDR2 YYNGEE. V shed 0 bases and J shed 5 bases, with 11 bases lying between them. This CDR3 is 14 amino acids long. The rearrangement links TRBV9 to TRBJ1-2; D is uncertain. This sequence originates from a man aged 18 to 30 in good health. The sequencing sample was made of naive CD8+ T cells sorted from blood. CDR3 protein: CASSVGGVGYGYTF. The CDR3 nucleotides are TGTGCCAGCAGCGTAGGTGGAGTTGGGTATGGCTACACCTTC.